This T cell receptor (beta chain) was sequenced during a study of PD-L1 blockade in urothelial cancer. Study overall: Study patients had been treated with 0 to 3 previous chemotherapy regimens.

Time point noted: peripheral blood 6 weeks after treatment start. Spiking each PCR with synthetic TCR analog templates was performed. Assay: immunoSEQ multiplex PCR; the TCRdb copy retains only in-frame clones and omits some. Among tens of thousands of clones listed, around nine tenths were seen once. J lost 5 bases, V lost 4 bases, and 6 bases had no gene match. The length of the CDR3 is 14 residues. Germline-derived CDR1 and CDR2 are SGHRS and YFSETQ. This chain uses TRBV5-1 with TRBJ1-5, with 7 nucleotides matching TRBD1. The clonotype was recovered from a man aged 60 to 69 with urothelial cancer. Sequenced material: PBMCs, taken around atezolizumab (anti-PD-L1) treatment. In DNA form, the CDR3 reads TGCGCCAGCAGCCCCGGGGACAGCCATCAGCCCCAGCATTTT. Amino acids: CASSPGDSHQPQHF.